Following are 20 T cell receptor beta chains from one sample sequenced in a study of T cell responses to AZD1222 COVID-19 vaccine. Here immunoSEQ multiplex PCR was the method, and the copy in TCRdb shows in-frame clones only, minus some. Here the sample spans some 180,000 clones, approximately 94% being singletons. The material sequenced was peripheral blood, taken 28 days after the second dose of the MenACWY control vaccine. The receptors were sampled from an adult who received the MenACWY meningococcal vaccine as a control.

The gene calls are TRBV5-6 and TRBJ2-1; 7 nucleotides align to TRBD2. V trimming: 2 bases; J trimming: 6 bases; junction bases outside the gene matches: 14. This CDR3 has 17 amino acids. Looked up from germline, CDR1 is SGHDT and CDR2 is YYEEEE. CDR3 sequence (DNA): TGTGCCAGCAGCTTAAACCCCAACAGCGGGAAACCCAATGAGCAGTTCTTC. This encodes CASSLNPNSGKPNEQFF.

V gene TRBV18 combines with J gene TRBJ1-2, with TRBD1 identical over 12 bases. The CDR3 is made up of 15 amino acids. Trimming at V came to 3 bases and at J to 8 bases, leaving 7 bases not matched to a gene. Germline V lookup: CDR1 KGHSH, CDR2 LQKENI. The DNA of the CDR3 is TGTGCCAGCTCACCCGGGGACAGGGGGCCTCACGGCTACACCTTC. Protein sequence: CASSPGDRGPHGYTF. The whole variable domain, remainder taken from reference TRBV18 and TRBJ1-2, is NAGVMQNPRHLVRRRGQEARLRCSPMKGHSHVYWYRQLPEEGLKFMVYLQKENIIDESGMPKERFSAEFPKEGPSILRIQQVVRGDSAAYFCASSPGDRGPHGYTFGSGTRLTVV.

DNA of the CDR3: TGTGCCAGCAGTGAAGACAGTTTAGCCAAAAACATTCAGTACTTC. Its protein product is CASSEDSLAKNIQYF. This rearrangement joins TRBV2 to TRBJ2-4, with D uncertain. The CDR3 has 15 residues. V was cut by 1 base and J by 0 bases, with 7 bases left in between. CDR1 and CDR2 (germline): SNHLY, FYNNEI.

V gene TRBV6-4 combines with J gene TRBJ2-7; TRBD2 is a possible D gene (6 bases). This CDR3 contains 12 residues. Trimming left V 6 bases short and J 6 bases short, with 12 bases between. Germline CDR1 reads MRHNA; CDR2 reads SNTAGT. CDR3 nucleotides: TGTGCCAGCAGGACGGAGGGTGGCGAGCAGTACTTC. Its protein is CASRTEGGEQYF.

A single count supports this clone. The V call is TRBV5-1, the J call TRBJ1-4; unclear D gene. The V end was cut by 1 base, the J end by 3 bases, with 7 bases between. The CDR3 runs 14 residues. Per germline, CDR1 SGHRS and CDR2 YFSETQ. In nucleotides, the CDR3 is TGCGCCAGCAGCTTGAGAGGACCTAATGAAAAACTGTTTTTT. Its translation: CASSLRGPNEKLFF.

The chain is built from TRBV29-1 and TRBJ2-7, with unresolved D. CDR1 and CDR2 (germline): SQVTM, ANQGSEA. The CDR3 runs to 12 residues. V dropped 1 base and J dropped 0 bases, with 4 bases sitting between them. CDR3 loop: CSVEGHSYEQYF. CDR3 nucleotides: TGCAGCGTTGAAGGGCACTCCTACGAGCAGTACTTC.

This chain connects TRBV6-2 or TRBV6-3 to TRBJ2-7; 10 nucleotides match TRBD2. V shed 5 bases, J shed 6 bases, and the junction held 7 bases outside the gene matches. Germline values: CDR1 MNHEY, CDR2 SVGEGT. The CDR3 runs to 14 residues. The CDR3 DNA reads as TGTGCCAGCAGTCTTAGCGGGAGGATCTCCGAGCAGTACTTC. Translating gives CASSLSGRISEQYF.

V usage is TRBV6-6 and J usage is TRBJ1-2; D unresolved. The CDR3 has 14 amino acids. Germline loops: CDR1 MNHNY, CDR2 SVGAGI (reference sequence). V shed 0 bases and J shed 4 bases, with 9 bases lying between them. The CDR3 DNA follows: TGTGCCAGCAGTTACTCGTTAGGGAGCTATGGCTACACCTTC. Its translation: CASSYSLGSYGYTF.

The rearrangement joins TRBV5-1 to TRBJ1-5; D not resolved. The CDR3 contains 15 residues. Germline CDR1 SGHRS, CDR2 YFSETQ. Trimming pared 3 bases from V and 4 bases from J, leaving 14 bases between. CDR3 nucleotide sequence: TGCGCCAGCAGCTGGAAAGGACGGGCTAATCAGCCCCAGCATTTT. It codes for CASSWKGRANQPQHF.

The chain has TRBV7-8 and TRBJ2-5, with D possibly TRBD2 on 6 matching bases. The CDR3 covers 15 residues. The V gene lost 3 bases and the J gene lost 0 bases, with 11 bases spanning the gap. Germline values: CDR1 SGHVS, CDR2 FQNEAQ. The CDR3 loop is CASSLALANQETQYF. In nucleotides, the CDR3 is TGTGCCAGCAGCTTGGCGCTAGCGAACCAAGAGACCCAGTACTTC.

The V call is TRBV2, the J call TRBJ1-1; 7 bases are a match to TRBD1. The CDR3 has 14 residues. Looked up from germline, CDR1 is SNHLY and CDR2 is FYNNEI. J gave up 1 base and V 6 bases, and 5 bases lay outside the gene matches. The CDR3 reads CASSADRPNTEAFF. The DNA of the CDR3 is TGTGCCAGCAGCGCGGACAGGCCGAACACTGAAGCTTTCTTT.

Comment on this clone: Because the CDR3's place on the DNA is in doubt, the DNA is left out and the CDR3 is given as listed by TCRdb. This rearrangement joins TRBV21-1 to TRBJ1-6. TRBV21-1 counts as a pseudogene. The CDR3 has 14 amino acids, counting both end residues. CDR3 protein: CASGYVGKGSPLHF.

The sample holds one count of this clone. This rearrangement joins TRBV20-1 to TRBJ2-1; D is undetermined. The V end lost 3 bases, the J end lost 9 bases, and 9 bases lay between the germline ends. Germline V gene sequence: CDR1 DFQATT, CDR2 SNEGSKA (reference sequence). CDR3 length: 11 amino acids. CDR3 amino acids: CSASPIFEQFF. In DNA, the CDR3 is TGCAGTGCTAGTCCCATTTTTGAGCAGTTCTTC.

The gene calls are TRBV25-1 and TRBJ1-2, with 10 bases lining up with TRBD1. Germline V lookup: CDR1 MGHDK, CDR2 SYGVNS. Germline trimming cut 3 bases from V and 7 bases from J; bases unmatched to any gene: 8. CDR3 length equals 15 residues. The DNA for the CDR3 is TGTGCCAGCAGTGACCGTGACAGGGGGCGTGCTGGCTACACCTTC. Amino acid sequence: CASSDRDRGRAGYTF.

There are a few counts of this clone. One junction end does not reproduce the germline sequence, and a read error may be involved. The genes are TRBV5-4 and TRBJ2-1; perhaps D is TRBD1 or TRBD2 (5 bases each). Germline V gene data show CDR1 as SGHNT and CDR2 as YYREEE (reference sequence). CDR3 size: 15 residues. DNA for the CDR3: TGTGCCAGCAGGTTTATAAGGGACCCCTATAATGAGCAGTTCTTC. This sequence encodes CASRFIRDPYNEQFF.

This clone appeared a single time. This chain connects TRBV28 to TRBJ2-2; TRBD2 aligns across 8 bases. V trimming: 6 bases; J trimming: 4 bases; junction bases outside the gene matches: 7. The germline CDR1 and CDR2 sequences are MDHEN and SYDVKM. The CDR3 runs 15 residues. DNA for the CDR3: TGTGCCAGCAGGGGGGTCGGGAGGGCCACCGGGGAGCTGTTTTTT. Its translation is CASRGVGRATGELFF.

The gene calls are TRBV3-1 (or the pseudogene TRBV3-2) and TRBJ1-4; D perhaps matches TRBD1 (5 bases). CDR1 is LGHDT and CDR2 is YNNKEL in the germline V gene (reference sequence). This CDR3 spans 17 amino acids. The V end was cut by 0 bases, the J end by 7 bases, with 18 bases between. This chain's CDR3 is CASSQDFPTGGGEKLFF. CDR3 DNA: TGTGCCAGCAGCCAAGATTTCCCTACGGGGGGAGGTGAAAAACTGTTTTTT.

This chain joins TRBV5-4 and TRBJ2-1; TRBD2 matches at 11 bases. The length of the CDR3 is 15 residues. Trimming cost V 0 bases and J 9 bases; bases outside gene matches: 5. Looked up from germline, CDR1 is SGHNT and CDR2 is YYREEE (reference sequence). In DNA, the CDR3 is TGTGCCAGCAGCTTGGGGATAGCGGGAGGGAGTGAGCAGTTCTTC. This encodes CASSLGIAGGSEQFF.

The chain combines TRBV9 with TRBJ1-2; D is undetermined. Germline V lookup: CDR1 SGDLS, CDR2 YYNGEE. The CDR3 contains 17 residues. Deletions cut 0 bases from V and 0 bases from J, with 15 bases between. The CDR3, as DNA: TGTGCCAGCAGCGTAGCATCCGGTTACACCTCTAACTATGGCTACACCTTC. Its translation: CASSVASGYTSNYGYTF. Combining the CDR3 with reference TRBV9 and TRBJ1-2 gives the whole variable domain DSGVTQTPKHLITATGQRVTLRCSPRSGDLSVYWYQQSLDQGLQFLIQYYNGEERAKGNILERFSAQQFPDLHSELNLSSLELGDSALYFCASSVASGYTSNYGYTFGSGTRLTVV.

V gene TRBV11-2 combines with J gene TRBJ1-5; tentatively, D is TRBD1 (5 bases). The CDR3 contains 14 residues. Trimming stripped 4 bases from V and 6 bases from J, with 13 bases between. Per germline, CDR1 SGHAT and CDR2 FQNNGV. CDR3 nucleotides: TGTGCCAGCAGCTCTCCCCCGGGGGTTCAGCCCCAGCATTTT. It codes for CASSSPPGVQPQHF.